The next 18 T cell receptor beta chains were all read from a single sample in a study of T cell responses to AZD1222 COVID-19 vaccine. Only in-frame clones appear in the TCRdb table, and some are missing; sequencing was by immunoSEQ multiplex PCR. Of 120,000 or so clones listed, roughly nine tenths are singletons. Source: peripheral blood, taken on day 0 of AZD1222 vaccination. Every receptor here comes from an adult in good health.

This clone was detected only once. The chain carries TRBV2 and TRBJ2-5; 8 bases agree with TRBD2. The junction had 5 bases not matched to a gene; V was cut back by 7 bases and J by 4 bases. The length of the CDR3 is 13 residues. Germline V gene data show CDR1 as SNHLY and CDR2 as FYNNEI. CDR3 loop: CASIRTSSETQYF. The CDR3 region has the DNA TGTGCCAGCATCCGGACTAGCTCAGAGACCCAGTACTTC.

The genes are TRBV27 and TRBJ2-7; D remains unclear. The CDR3 extends over 13 amino acids. The V gene's germline CDR1 is MNHEY and CDR2 SMNVEV (reference sequence). Trimming pared 8 bases from V and 0 bases from J, leaving 11 bases between. The CDR3 protein is CASRHADSYEQYF. The CDR3 DNA follows: TGTGCCAGCCGACATGCCGACTCCTACGAGCAGTACTTC.

This sequence joins TRBV5-1 and TRBJ2-5; a weak D match, TRBD2 (5 bases). The CDR3 covers 16 residues. CDR1 is SGHRS and CDR2 is YFSETQ in the germline V gene. The V and J ends lost 3 bases and 5 bases respectively, with 20 bases between them. CDR3 in amino acids: CASSSNTRRGTETQYF. CDR3 nucleotides: TGCGCCAGCAGCTCAAATACCCGCCGGGGTACGGAGACCCAGTACTTC.

This clone was seen a single time. The chain uses TRBV9 and TRBJ1-5; a possible D gene is TRBD1 (6 bases). In germline, CDR1 is SGDLS, CDR2 YYNGEE. Trimming shortened V by 0 bases and J by 3 bases, and 10 bases separated the two germline ends. The CDR3 is made up of 15 amino acids. The CDR3: CASSVGQGNNQPQHF. The DNA of the CDR3 is TGTGCCAGCAGCGTAGGTCAGGGGAACAATCAGCCCCAGCATTTT.

The chain recombines TRBV3-1 (or the pseudogene TRBV3-2) with TRBJ1-2, with 8 positions matching TRBD1. The V and J ends lost 4 bases and 3 bases, in that order; junction bases with no gene match: 4. The germline gives CDR1 LGHDT, CDR2 YNNKEL (reference sequence). The CDR3 sequence is 14 residues long. The CDR3 sequence is CASSPGQGHYGYTF. For the CDR3, the DNA is TGTGCCAGCAGCCCCGGACAGGGCCACTATGGCTACACCTTC.

The gene calls are TRBV2 and TRBJ2-1; either TRBD1 or TRBD2 may fit D (5 bases each). Germline V lookup: CDR1 SNHLY, CDR2 FYNNEI. Trimming stripped 10 bases from V and 3 bases from J, with 13 bases between. The CDR3 covers 13 residues. CDR3 nucleotide sequence: TGTGCCACCTCAAGGGACCTCTACAATGAGCAGTTCTTC. Protein: CATSRDLYNEQFF.

The chain employs TRBV5-4 and TRBJ1-2; no reliable D call. The germline gives CDR1 SGHNT, CDR2 YYREEE (reference sequence). Trimming pared 4 bases from V and 2 bases from J, leaving 6 bases between. The CDR3 extends over 12 amino acids. CDR3 bases: TGTGCCAGCAGCAGCCAAAACTATGGCTACACCTTC. Translating gives CASSSQNYGYTF.

The chain has TRBV18 and TRBJ1-3; D unclear. CDR1 and CDR2 from the germline V gene are KGHSH and LQKENI. V was shortened by 2 bases and J by 2 bases, with 10 bases between the two germline ends. The CDR3 consists of 15 residues. The CDR3 spells CASSPYGVTGNTIYF. The CDR3 DNA reads as TGTGCCAGCTCACCATATGGGGTCACTGGAAACACCATATATTTT.

The chain links TRBV12-5 to TRBJ1-6, with 7 nucleotides matching TRBD1. Germline CDR1 is LGHNT and CDR2 is FRNRAP. Trimming removed 5 bases from V and 7 bases from J; junction bases left unmatched: 11. This CDR3 is built from 16 residues. The DNA for the CDR3 is TGTGCTAGTGGTCCTTCCGACAGGGCGAGAAATTCACCCCTCCACTTT. This gives the protein CASGPSDRARNSPLHF. The full variable domain, its missing parts supplied by reference TRBV12-5 and TRBJ1-6, is DARVTQTPRHKVTEMGQEVTMRCQPILGHNTVFWYRQTMMQGLELLAYFRNRAPLDDSGMPKDRFSAEMPDATLATLKIQPSEPRDSAVYFCASGPSDRARNSPLHFGNGTRLTVT.

V and J are TRBV19 and TRBJ1-4; D gene ambiguous. Germline V CDR1 and CDR2: LNHDA, SQIVND (reference sequence). Between the trimmed V and J ends, which lost 9 bases and 0 bases, there was a span of 14 bases. The CDR3 runs to 15 residues. DNA of the CDR3: TGTGCCAGCCTTCGGCAGAGTGCAACTAATGAAAAACTGTTTTTT. Encoded protein: CASLRQSATNEKLFF.

This chain links TRBV11-2 with TRBJ1-2; tentative D call: TRBD1 (5 bases). Germline assignment: CDR1 SGHAT and CDR2 FQNNGV. The CDR3 length is 14 residues. The ends were cut back, 7 bases at V and 3 bases at J, with 15 bases in the middle. The CDR3, as DNA: TGTGCCAGCACCCAGGGTCCTTCGGACTATGGCTACACCTTC. It specifies CASTQGPSDYGYTF.

This clone was counted once. The chain employs TRBV3-1 (or the pseudogene TRBV3-2) and TRBJ1-5, with 11 nucleotides matching TRBD1. The CDR3 runs to 14 residues. Germline V gives CDR1 LGHDT, CDR2 YNNKEL (reference sequence). The junction had 1 base not matched to a gene; V was cut back by 3 bases and J by 6 bases. The CDR3 sequence is CASSQGQGGQPQHF. In DNA form, the CDR3 reads TGTGCCAGCAGCCAGGGACAGGGGGGTCAGCCCCAGCATTTT.

Here the CDR3 reads CASSSGQGAGNTIYF. CDR3 nucleotides: TGTGCCAGCAGTTCGGGACAGGGGGCTGGAAACACCATATATTTT. V and J are TRBV6-5 and TRBJ1-3, with 11 bases identical to TRBD1. CDR3 length equals 15 residues. V dropped 4 bases and J dropped 2; count of bases not matched to a gene: 1. Germline V gene data show CDR1 as MNHEY and CDR2 as SVGAGI.

The rearrangement links TRBV5-8 to TRBJ1-5; tentative D call: TRBD1 (5 bases). Trimming took 3 bases from V and 5 from J, leaving 6 bases between them. The germline CDR1 and CDR2 sequences are SGHTS and YDEGEE. The CDR3 extends over 12 amino acids. The CDR3 is CASSWGYQPQHF. For the CDR3, the DNA is TGTGCCAGCAGCTGGGGGTATCAGCCCCAGCATTTT.

This sequence joins TRBV10-3 and TRBJ2-1; D unresolved. V lost 6 bases and J 8 bases, leaving 8 bases between the germline ends. The CDR3 runs 11 residues. Germline CDR1 and CDR2: ENHRY and SYGVKD. CDR3 loop: CAISDTYEQFF. CDR3 in DNA: TGTGCCATCAGCGACACCTATGAGCAGTTCTTC.

The CDR3 coding sequence is TGTGCCAGCAGTCCGGCCGAGCAGTTCTACGAGCAGTACTTC. Its translation is CASSPAEQFYEQYF. The chain links TRBV27 to TRBJ2-7; D is undetermined. Looked up from germline, CDR1 is MNHEY and CDR2 is SMNVEV (reference sequence). The V and J ends lost 5 bases and 3 bases respectively, with 14 bases between them. The CDR3 spans 14 residues.

This clone was picked up one time. The genes are TRBV6-5 and TRBJ2-7; the D gene is possibly TRBD1 (6 bases). Germline V CDR1 and CDR2: MNHEY, SVGAGI. V was cut by 6 bases and J by 4 bases, with 19 bases left in between. The CDR3 consists of 15 residues. As DNA, the CDR3 is TGTGCCAGCAGACTACAGGGTTCCCCTCTATACGAGCAGTACTTC. This encodes CASRLQGSPLYEQYF.

This clone was found a few times. The CDR3 nucleotides read TGTGCCAGCAGGACCCGACAGGCCACCTCCTACGAGCAGTACTTC. Translation gives CASRTRQATSYEQYF. The rearrangement uses TRBV6-5 and TRBJ2-7; maybe TRBD1 (6 bases). CDR1 is MNHEY and CDR2 is SVGAGI in the germline V gene. This CDR3 has 15 residues. With 6 bases removed from V and 0 bases from J, the gap between germline ends came to 15 bases.